Listed here is a single TCR beta chain. Participants were aged about 18 to 90 years from some 24 US areas. Two negative PCRs, clearance, or symptom resolution were required of recovered Cohort 3 donors. The CDR3 loop spans 14 amino acids. With 2 bases removed from V and 11 bases from J, the gap between germline ends came to 17 bases. Germline CDR1 and CDR2: KGHDR and SFDVKD. The data were taken from a study of blood T cell repertoires in COVID-19. About the study: COVID-19 samples collected from the United States, Italy and Spain covered acute and convalescent phases.

Only in-frame clones appear in the TCRdb table, and some are missing; sequencing was by immunoSEQ multiplex PCR. This sample has about 200,000 clones; about nine tenths occur once, and the top ten carry 2% to 2.5%. The sequencing sample was made of PBMCs or T cells enriched from blood (not recorded which). The origin of this receptor is a woman under 40 who had recovered from COVID-19. V and J are TRBV24-1 and TRBJ1-1; D gene uncertain. CDR3 DNA sequence: TGTGCCACCAGTGATTCCGGGTCCCTTGGCATGGCTTTCTTT. Its translation is CATSDSGSLGMAFF.